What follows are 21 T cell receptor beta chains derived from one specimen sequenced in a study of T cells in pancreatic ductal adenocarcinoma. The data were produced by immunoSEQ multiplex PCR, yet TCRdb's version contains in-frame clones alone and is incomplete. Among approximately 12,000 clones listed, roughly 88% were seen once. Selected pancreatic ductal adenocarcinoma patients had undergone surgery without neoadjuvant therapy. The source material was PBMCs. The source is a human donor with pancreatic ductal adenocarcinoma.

The CDR3 protein is CASSPVTGNSYEQYF. The CDR3, as DNA: TGTGCCAGCAGTCCTGTCACAGGGAACTCCTACGAGCAGTACTTC. The V and J genes are TRBV27 and TRBJ2-7; possible D gene TRBD1, 6 bases. Germline-derived CDR1 and CDR2 are MNHEY and SMNVEV (reference sequence). V dropped 5 bases and J dropped 0 bases, with 14 bases sitting between them. This CDR3 has 15 residues.

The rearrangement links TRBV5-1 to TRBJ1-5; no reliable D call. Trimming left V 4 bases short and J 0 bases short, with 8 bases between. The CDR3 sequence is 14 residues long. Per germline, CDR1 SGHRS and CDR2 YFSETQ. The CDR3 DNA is TGCGCCAGCAGCACGGACTCTAGCAATCAGCCCCAGCATTTT. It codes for CASSTDSSNQPQHF.

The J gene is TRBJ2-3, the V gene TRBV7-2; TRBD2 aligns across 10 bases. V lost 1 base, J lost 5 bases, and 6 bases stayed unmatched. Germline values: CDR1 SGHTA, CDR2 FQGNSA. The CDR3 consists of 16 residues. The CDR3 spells CASSLVQRGGQDTQYF. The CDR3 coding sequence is TGTGCCAGCAGCTTAGTGCAGCGGGGGGGCCAAGATACGCAGTATTTT.

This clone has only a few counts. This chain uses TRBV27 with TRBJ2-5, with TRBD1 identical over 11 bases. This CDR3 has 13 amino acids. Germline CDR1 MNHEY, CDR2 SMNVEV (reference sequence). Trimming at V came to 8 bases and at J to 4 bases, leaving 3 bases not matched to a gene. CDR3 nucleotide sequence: TGTGCCAGCGGGACAGGGGGAGGAGAGACCCAGTACTTC. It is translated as CASGTGGGETQYF.

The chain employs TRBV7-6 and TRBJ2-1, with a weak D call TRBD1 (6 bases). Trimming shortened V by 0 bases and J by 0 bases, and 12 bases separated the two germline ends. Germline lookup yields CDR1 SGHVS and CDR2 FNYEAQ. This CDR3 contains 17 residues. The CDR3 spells CASSLARGGVSYNEQFF. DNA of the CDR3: TGTGCCAGCAGCTTAGCCAGGGGCGGTGTCTCCTACAATGAGCAGTTCTTC.

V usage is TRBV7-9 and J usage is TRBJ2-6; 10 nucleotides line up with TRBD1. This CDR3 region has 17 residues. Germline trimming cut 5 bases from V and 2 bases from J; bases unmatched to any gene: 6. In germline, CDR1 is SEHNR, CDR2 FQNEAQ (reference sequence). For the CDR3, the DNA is TGTGCCAGCAGCCAGGGACAGGGGAAGCCTGGGGCCAACGTCCTGACTTTC. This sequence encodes CASSQGQGKPGANVLTF.

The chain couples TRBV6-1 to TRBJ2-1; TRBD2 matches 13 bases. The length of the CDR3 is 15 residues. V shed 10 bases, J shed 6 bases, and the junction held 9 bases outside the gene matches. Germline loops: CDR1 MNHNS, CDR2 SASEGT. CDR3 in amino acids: CATPLRLAGGNEQFF. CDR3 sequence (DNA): TGTGCCACCCCCCTTAGACTAGCGGGGGGCAATGAGCAGTTCTTC.

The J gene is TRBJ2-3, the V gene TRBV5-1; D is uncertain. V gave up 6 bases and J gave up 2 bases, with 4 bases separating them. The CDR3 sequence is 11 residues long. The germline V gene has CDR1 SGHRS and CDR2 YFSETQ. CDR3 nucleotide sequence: TGCGCCAGCAAAGACACAGATACGCAGTATTTT. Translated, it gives CASKDTDTQYF. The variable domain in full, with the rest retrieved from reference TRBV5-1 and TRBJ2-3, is KAGVTQTPRYLIKTRGQQVTLSCSPISGHRSVSWYQQTPGQGLQFLFEYFSETQRNKGNFPGRFSGRQFSNSRSEMNVSTLELGDSALYLCASKDTDTQYFGPGTRLTVL.

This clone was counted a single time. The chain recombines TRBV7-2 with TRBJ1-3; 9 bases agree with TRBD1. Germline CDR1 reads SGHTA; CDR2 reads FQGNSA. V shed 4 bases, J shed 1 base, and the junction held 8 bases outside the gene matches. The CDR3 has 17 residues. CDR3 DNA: TGTGCCAGCAGCTGGTCCGGGACAGGGTTTTCTGGAAACACCATATATTTT. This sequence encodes CASSWSGTGFSGNTIYF.

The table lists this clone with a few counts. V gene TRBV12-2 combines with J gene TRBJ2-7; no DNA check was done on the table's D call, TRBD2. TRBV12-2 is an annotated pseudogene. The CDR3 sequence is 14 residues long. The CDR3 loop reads CASRHPSGSYEQYF. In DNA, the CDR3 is TGTGCAAGTCGCCATCCTAGCGGGAGCTACGAGCAGTACTTC.

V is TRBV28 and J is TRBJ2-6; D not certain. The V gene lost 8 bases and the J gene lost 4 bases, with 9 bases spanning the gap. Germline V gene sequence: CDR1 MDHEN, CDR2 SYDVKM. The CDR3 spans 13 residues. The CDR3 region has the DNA TGTGCCAGCTCGGAGTTCGGGGCCAACGTCCTGACTTTC. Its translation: CASSEFGANVLTF.

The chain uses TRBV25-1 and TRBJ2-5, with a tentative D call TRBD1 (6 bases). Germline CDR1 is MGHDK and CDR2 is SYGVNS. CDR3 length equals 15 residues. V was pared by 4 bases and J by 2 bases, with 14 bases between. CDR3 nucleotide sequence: TGTGCCAGCAGTGCGGCAGGGGCCTTGCAAGAGACCCAGTACTTC. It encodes CASSAAGALQETQYF.

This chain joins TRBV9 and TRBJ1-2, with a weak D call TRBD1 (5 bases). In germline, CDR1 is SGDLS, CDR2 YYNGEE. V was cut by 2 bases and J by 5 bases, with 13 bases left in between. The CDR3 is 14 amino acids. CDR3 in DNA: TGTGCCAGCAGCGTTCTTCCGGGGCCATATGGCTACACCTTC. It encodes CASSVLPGPYGYTF. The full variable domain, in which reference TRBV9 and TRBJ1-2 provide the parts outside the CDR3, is DSGVTQTPKHLITATGQRVTLRCSPRSGDLSVYWYQQSLDQGLQFLIQYYNGEERAKGNILERFSAQQFPDLHSELNLSSLELGDSALYFCASSVLPGPYGYTFGSGTRLTVV.

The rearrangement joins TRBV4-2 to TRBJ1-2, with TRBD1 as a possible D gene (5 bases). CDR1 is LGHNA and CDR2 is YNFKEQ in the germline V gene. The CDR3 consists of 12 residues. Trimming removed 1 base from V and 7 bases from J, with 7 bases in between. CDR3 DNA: TGTGCCAGCAGCCAAGGGGGGGGTGGCTACACCTTC. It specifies CASSQGGGGYTF.

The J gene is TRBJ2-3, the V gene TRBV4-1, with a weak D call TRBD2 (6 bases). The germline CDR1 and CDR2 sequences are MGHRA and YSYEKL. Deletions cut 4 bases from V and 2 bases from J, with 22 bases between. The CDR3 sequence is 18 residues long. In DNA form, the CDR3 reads TGCGCCAGCAGCCCTTCCTTTACACCGGGACTCGACACAGATACGCAGTATTTT. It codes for CASSPSFTPGLDTDTQYF.

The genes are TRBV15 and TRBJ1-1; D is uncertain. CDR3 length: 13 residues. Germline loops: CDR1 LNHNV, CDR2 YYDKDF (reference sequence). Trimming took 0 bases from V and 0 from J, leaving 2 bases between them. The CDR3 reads CATSRDMNTEAFF. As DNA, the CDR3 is TGTGCCACCAGCAGAGATATGAACACTGAAGCTTTCTTT.

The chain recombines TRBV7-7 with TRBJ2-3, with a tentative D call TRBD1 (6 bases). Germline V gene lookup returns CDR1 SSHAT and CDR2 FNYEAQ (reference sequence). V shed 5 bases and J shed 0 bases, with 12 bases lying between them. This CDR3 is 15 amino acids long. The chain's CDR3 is CASSLQGSSTDTQYF. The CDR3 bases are TGTGCCAGCAGCCTACAGGGCAGTAGCACAGATACGCAGTATTTT.

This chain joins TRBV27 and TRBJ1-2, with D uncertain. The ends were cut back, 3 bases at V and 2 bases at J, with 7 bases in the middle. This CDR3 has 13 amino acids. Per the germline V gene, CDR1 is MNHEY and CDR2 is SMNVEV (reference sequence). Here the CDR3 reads CASSLGGNYGYTF. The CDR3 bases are TGTGCCAGCAGTTTGGGCGGAAACTATGGCTACACCTTC.

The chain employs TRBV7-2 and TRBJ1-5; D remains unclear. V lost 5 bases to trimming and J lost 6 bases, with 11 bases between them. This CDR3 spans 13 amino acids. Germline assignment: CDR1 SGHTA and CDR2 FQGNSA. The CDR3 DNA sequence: TGTGCCAGCAGCCTTTGGGAAGCTCAGCCCCAGCATTTT. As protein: CASSLWEAQPQHF.

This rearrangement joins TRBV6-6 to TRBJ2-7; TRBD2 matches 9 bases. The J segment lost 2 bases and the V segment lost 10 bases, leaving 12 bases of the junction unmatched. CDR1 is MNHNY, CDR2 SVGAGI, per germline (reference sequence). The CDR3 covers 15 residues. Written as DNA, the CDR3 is TGTGCCACCAGAGCTAGCGGGATCTTAACCTACGAGCAGTACTTC. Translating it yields CATRASGILTYEQYF.

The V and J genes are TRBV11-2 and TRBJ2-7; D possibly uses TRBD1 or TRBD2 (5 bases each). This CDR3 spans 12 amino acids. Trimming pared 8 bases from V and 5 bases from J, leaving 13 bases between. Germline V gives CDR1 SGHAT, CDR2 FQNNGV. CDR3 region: CASGAGFDEQYF. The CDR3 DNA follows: TGTGCCAGCGGGGCGGGTTTTGACGAGCAGTACTTC.